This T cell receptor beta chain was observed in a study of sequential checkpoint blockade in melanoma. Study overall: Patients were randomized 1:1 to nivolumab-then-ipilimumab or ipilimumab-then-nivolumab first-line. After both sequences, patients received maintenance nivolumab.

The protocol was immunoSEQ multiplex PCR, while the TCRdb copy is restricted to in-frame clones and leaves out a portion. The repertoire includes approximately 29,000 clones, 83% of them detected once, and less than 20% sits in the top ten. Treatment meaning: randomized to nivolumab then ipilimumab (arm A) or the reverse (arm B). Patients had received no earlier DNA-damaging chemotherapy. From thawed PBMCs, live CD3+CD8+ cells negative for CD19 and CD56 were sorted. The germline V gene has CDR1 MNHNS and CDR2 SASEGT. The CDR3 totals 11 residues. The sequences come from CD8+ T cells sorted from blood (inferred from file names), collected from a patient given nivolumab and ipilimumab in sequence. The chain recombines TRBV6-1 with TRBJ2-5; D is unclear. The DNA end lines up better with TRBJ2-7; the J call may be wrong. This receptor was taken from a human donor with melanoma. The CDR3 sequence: CASPHWYEQYF. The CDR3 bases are TGTGCCAGCCCCCATTGGTACGAGCAGTACTTC.